The next 28 T cell receptor beta chains were all read from a single sample in a study of T-cell reconstitution after alpha-beta-depleted transplantation in children. As it was prepared, the TCRbeta library received unique molecular identifiers. In TCRdb, the PCR reads were re-called with MiXCR into one record per CDR3 protein. The profile shows about a million distinct CDR3 sequences, roughly 29% of them singletons. The source material was PBMCs, mostly from graft donor cells, sampled 360 days after TCRalphabeta/CD19-depleted stem cell transplant. These receptors were taken from a boy younger than two who had a stem cell transplant for SCID, so the T cells may come from the graft donor.

This clonotype has just a few counts. This rearrangement joins TRBV7-9 to TRBJ2-5; 8 positions agree with TRBD2. The V gene's germline CDR1 is SEHNR and CDR2 FQNEAQ (reference sequence). After removal of 5 bases from V and 5 bases from J, the junction contained 4 bases not matched to a gene. CDR3 size: 13 residues. CDR3 nucleotide sequence: TGTGCCAGCAGCATACTAGCGGCGGAGACCCAGTACTTC. Its translation: CASSILAAETQYF.

This clonotype appeared a few times. The genes are TRBV5-1 and TRBJ2-1; 9 bases align to TRBD1. This CDR3 region has 18 residues. Germline V gene sequence: CDR1 SGHRS, CDR2 YFSETQ. V lost 4 bases and J lost 0; bases outside the gene matches: 11. In DNA, the CDR3 is TGCGCCAGCAGCCCCAGGACAGGGGCCCAAAGCTCCTACAATGAGCAGTTCTTC. Amino acid sequence: CASSPRTGAQSSYNEQFF.

The sample holds one count of this clonotype. The junction departs from germline at one end; a sequencing error may be responsible. V is TRBV5-1 and J is TRBJ2-3, with 8 bases identical to TRBD1. CDR3 length equals 14 residues. Germline V gene data show CDR1 as SGHRS and CDR2 as YFSETQ. CDR3 coding DNA: TGCGCCAGCATCTTGGGACAGGTCACAGATACGCAGTATTTT. Translated: CASILGQVTDTQYF. Variable domain in full (rest from reference TRBV5-1 and TRBJ2-3): KAGVTQTPRYLIKTRGQQVTLSCSPISGHRSVSWYQQTPGQGLQFLFEYFSETQRNKGNFPGRFSGRQFSNSRSEMNVSTLELGDSALYLCASILGQVTDTQYFGPGTRLTVL.

The chain has TRBV20-1 and TRBJ2-1; 11 bases align to TRBD2. Germline V gene sequence: CDR1 DFQATT, CDR2 SNEGSKA (reference sequence). The CDR3 sequence is 18 residues long. Trimming took 3 bases from V and 3 from J; bases not matched to a gene: 13. CDR3 sequence reads: CSASLILAGDLIYNEQFF. As DNA, the CDR3 is TGCAGTGCTAGTCTTATACTAGCGGGGGACCTGATCTACAATGAGCAGTTCTTC.

V and J are TRBV2 and TRBJ2-7; D call uncertain. From germline, CDR1 is SNHLY and CDR2 FYNNEI. V dropped 6 bases and J dropped 5 bases, with 23 bases sitting between them. The CDR3 extends over 16 amino acids. The CDR3: CASRRDKSPLMDEQYF. The CDR3 DNA reads as TGTGCCAGCAGACGCGACAAGAGCCCCTTAATGGACGAGCAGTACTTC.

The chain recombines TRBV5-1 with TRBJ2-3; 7 bases line up with TRBD1. Trimming removed 3 bases from V and 1 base from J; junction bases left unmatched: 14. Per the germline V gene, CDR1 is SGHRS and CDR2 is YFSETQ. This CDR3 is built from 18 residues. The CDR3 coding sequence is TGCGCCAGCAGCTCCGGGGTAGCAGGGGGAATGGGCACAGATACGCAGTATTTT. Protein product: CASSSGVAGGMGTDTQYF.

This clonotype was detected only a few times. This chain links TRBV4-1 with TRBJ2-2; D is undetermined. Deletions cut 3 bases from V and 5 bases from J, with 16 bases between. The germline gives CDR1 MGHRA, CDR2 YSYEKL. The CDR3 is made up of 16 amino acids. The CDR3 nucleotides are TGCGCCAGCAGCCAGTTTTGGAGCTACCGGACCGGGGAGCTGTTTTTT. It yields the protein CASSQFWSYRTGELFF.

This rearrangement joins TRBV5-5 to TRBJ2-1; 8 bases map to TRBD1. The CDR3 has 15 amino acids. The junction had 3 bases not matched to a gene; V was cut back by 0 bases and J by 4 bases. Per germline, CDR1 SGHKS and CDR2 YYEKEE (reference sequence). The CDR3 nucleotides read TGTGCCAGCAGCTTGGCAGGGGGCTGTTACAATGAGCAGTTCTTC. Protein product: CASSLAGGCYNEQFF.

This clonotype was detected only a few times. CDR3 residues: CSARGRAPGSGNEQFF. The CDR3, as DNA: TGCAGTGCTAGAGGTAGAGCCCCCGGGAGCGGCAATGAGCAGTTCTTC. This chain uses TRBV20-1 with TRBJ2-1, with D possibly being TRBD2 (6 bases). Germline loops: CDR1 DFQATT, CDR2 SNEGSKA (reference sequence). The CDR3 runs 16 residues. V dropped 1 base and J dropped 6 bases, with 19 bases sitting between them.

V usage is TRBV24-1 and J usage is TRBJ2-1; D is possibly TRBD1 or TRBD2 (6 bases each). CDR1 KGHDR and CDR2 SFDVKD come from the germline V gene. V shed 5 bases and J shed 8 bases, with 18 bases lying between them. The CDR3 covers 15 residues. The DNA of the CDR3 is TGTGCCACCAGTGTCGGGGGCGGTAAGGGCGATGAGCAGTTCTTC. Protein: CATSVGGGKGDEQFF.

This clonotype was counted a few times. V gene TRBV20-1 combines with J gene TRBJ2-5, with 7 positions matching TRBD2. The CDR3 is made up of 13 amino acids. V dropped 5 bases and J dropped 4; count of bases not matched to a gene: 7. The germline gives CDR1 DFQATT, CDR2 SNEGSKA (reference sequence). The CDR3 is CSARVGGLETQYF. CDR3 in DNA: TGCAGTGCTCGGGTGGGAGGGTTAGAGACCCAGTACTTC.

There are a few counts of this clonotype. The chain carries TRBV29-1 and TRBJ2-2; TRBD2 is a possible D gene (5 bases). With 7 bases removed from V and 6 bases from J, the gap between germline ends came to 12 bases. The CDR3 length is 12 residues. Germline-derived CDR1 and CDR2 are SQVTM and ANQGSEA. As DNA, the CDR3 is TGCAGCGGGGTTTCGGGGTCCGGGGAGCTGTTTTTT. Amino acid sequence: CSGVSGSGELFF.

This clonotype was seen only a few times. The chain links TRBV6-2 or TRBV6-3 to TRBJ2-3; TRBD2 agrees at 15 bases. Trimming took 2 bases from V and 2 from J; bases not matched to a gene: 14. The CDR3 contains 21 residues. From germline, CDR1 is MNHEY and CDR2 SVGEGT. CDR3 nucleotides: TGTGCCAGCAGTTACCCCGAAGCCGGGACTAGCGGGGGGCCCAACACAGATACGCAGTATTTT. This translates into CASSYPEAGTSGGPNTDTQYF.

The chain links TRBV5-1 to TRBJ2-5, with 7 bases lining up with TRBD2. The trim removed 0 bases at V and 4 bases at J, leaving 6 bases unmatched. Germline V lookup: CDR1 SGHRS, CDR2 YFSETQ. The CDR3 totals 15 residues. CDR3: CASSLEGGGRETQYF. The CDR3 DNA sequence: TGCGCCAGCAGCTTGGAAGGCGGGGGACGAGAGACCCAGTACTTC.

This clonotype was picked up one time. The gene calls are TRBV28 and TRBJ2-7; D is tentatively TRBD1 or TRBD2 (5 bases each). The germline V and J ends were trimmed by 6 bases and 0 bases, with 12 bases remaining between them. CDR1 and CDR2 (germline): MDHEN, SYDVKM. The CDR3 runs 14 residues. This chain's CDR3 is CASSRPGRSYEQYF. CDR3 DNA: TGTGCCAGCAGCAGACCGGGACGCTCCTACGAGCAGTACTTC.

The chain has TRBV7-2 and TRBJ2-3, with D uncertain. Germline V gene lookup returns CDR1 SGHTA and CDR2 FQGNSA. This CDR3 region has 15 residues. The V gene lost 2 bases and the J gene lost 1 base, with 10 bases spanning the gap. CDR3 sequence reads: CASSLQNLGTDTQYF. In DNA, the CDR3 is TGTGCCAGCAGCTTACAGAACTTGGGCACAGATACGCAGTATTTT.

The chain employs TRBV5-1 and TRBJ2-2, with D unclear. Germline CDR1 reads SGHRS; CDR2 reads YFSETQ. CDR3 size: 13 residues. Trimming left V 4 bases short and J 4 bases short, with 8 bases between. This chain's CDR3 is CASSVVFTGELFF. As DNA, the CDR3 is TGCGCCAGCAGCGTTGTCTTCACCGGGGAGCTGTTTTTT.

This clonotype has more than one count but fewer than ten. The V and J genes are TRBV10-3 and TRBJ2-5, with TRBD2 matching 11 bases. CDR3 length: 13 amino acids. Germline CDR1 and CDR2: ENHRY and SYGVKD. The V and J ends lost 5 bases and 5 bases, in that order; junction bases with no gene match: 1. Written as DNA, the CDR3 is TGTGCCATCAGTTCTAGCGGGGGGGAGACCCAGTACTTC. Its translation: CAISSSGGETQYF.

In this sample, this clonotype turned up a few times. The chain joins TRBV5-1 to TRBJ2-3; D is undetermined. The CDR3 sequence is 15 residues long. Looked up from germline, CDR1 is SGHRS and CDR2 is YFSETQ. Between the trimmed V and J ends, which lost 4 bases and 0 bases, there was a span of 12 bases. The CDR3: CASSLQLLSTDTQYF. DNA for the CDR3: TGCGCCAGCAGCCTACAGCTTCTTAGCACAGATACGCAGTATTTT.

The V and J genes are TRBV20-1 and TRBJ2-2; 7 bases agree with TRBD1. The CDR3 has 12 residues. The J segment lost 7 bases and the V segment lost 6 bases, leaving 5 bases of the junction unmatched. Looked up from germline, CDR1 is DFQATT and CDR2 is SNEGSKA (reference sequence). The CDR3 region has the DNA TGCAGTGCGAGGACAGGTGGCGGGGAGCTGTTTTTT. This codes for CSARTGGGELFF.

The chain links TRBV6-4 to TRBJ2-3; the match to TRBD2 covers 9 bases. Germline values: CDR1 MRHNA, CDR2 SNTAGT. Trimming at V came to 5 bases and at J to 3 bases, leaving 9 bases not matched to a gene. The length of the CDR3 is 16 residues. CDR3 region: CASSLRGLAPTDTQYF. As DNA, the CDR3 is TGTGCCAGCAGTCTACGGGGACTAGCCCCTACAGATACGCAGTATTTT.

The V call is TRBV20-1, the J call TRBJ2-3, with unresolved D. Trimming shortened V by 5 bases and J by 2 bases, and 14 bases separated the two germline ends. The CDR3 is made up of 14 amino acids. The germline gives CDR1 DFQATT, CDR2 SNEGSKA (reference sequence). The CDR3 reads CSASDAAFTDTQYF. CDR3 coding DNA: TGCAGTGCTTCCGACGCGGCCTTCACAGATACGCAGTATTTT.

V is TRBV10-3 and J is TRBJ2-7, with 8 bases aligning to TRBD1. V was pared by 4 bases and J by 5 bases, with 4 bases of the junction left unmatched. The germline gives CDR1 ENHRY, CDR2 SYGVKD. This CDR3 has 13 residues. CDR3 residues: CAISAGQGHEQYF. The CDR3 DNA sequence: TGTGCCATCAGTGCCGGACAGGGCCACGAGCAGTACTTC.

The chain combines TRBV24-1 with TRBJ2-1, with TRBD2 identical over 9 bases. In germline, CDR1 is KGHDR, CDR2 SFDVKD. J gave up 6 bases and V 1 base, and 6 bases lay outside the gene matches. CDR3 length: 16 residues. The CDR3 region has the DNA TGTGCCACCAGTGATTTCCCGCGGGGGGGCCGCAATGAGCAGTTCTTC. It codes for CATSDFPRGGRNEQFF.

V usage is TRBV12-3 or TRBV12-4 and J usage is TRBJ2-5, with D possibly being TRBD1 or TRBD2 (5 bases each). CDR3 size: 13 residues. V shed 8 bases and J shed 1 base, with 11 bases lying between them. The DNA for the CDR3 is TGTGCCAGCCTCCGAGGGGCCCAAGAGACCCAGTACTTC. Protein sequence: CASLRGAQETQYF.

The V gene is TRBV5-1, the J gene TRBJ2-3; D unresolved. Looked up from germline, CDR1 is SGHRS and CDR2 is YFSETQ. The CDR3 is made up of 13 amino acids. Trimming took 0 bases from V and 8 from J, leaving 10 bases between them. CDR3 nucleotide sequence: TGCGCCAGCAGCTTGGTCCCAGCAGGTACGCAGTATTTT. This translates into CASSLVPAGTQYF.

This chain uses TRBV18 with TRBJ2-3; D is uncertain. The CDR3 has 16 amino acids. CDR1 and CDR2 (germline): KGHSH, LQKENI. V lost 3 bases and J lost 2, with 15 bases in between. The CDR3 nucleotides read TGTGCCAGCTCACCTATCGCCGCCATTATCACAGATACGCAGTATTTT. This sequence encodes CASSPIAAIITDTQYF.

The chain has TRBV7-2 and TRBJ2-7; 9 bases fit TRBD1. Trimming cost V 1 base and J 5 bases; bases outside gene matches: 6. CDR1 and CDR2 from the germline V gene are SGHTA and FQGNSA. The CDR3 spans 15 residues. In DNA, the CDR3 is TGTGCCAGCAGCTTAGGCGGGACAGGGAAGGACGAGCAGTACTTC. Translated, it gives CASSLGGTGKDEQYF.